This section outlines one TCR beta chain sequence together with its context. The sample comes from a study of CD8 T cells in Susac syndrome. A quantity of 0.5 to 1 ug RNA underwent reverse transcription using random hexamers. TCRdb re-analysed the immunoSEQ multiplex PCR reads in MiXCR, keeping a single row per CDR3 protein. The top ten hold 0.093% of the sample, which has about 120,000 distinct CDR3 sequences, around 92% seen once. J gave up 1 base and V 6 bases, and 5 bases lay outside the gene matches. CDR3 length: 15 residues. The germline V gene encodes CDR1 SEHNR and CDR2 FQNEAQ (reference sequence).

The TCR originated in a human donor with multiple sclerosis. The rearrangement joins TRBV7-9 to TRBJ2-3; 9 bases are shared with TRBD2. Sequences were obtained from CD4+ T cells from PBMCs. CDR3 coding DNA: TGTGCCAGCAGTTCCCAGCGGGGGGGCACAGATACGCAGTATTTT. As protein: CASSSQRGGTDTQYF.